Below, 5 T cell receptor beta chains from the same sample are listed, as sequenced in a study of early T cells in non-severe SARS-CoV-2 infection. TCRdb independently ran MiXCR on the 5' RACE reads; one entry per CDR3 protein. This table holds approximately 18,000 distinct CDR3 sequences, about 5.5% found once. Sequencing was performed on whole blood. All receptors come from an adult who was a healthcare worker with PCR-confirmed SARS-CoV-2 infection or an uninfected control (not recorded which).

V gene TRBV29-1 combines with J gene TRBJ1-2; 7 nucleotides align to TRBD1. The V gene end was trimmed by 6 bases and the J gene end by 2 bases; junction bases not matched to a gene: 3. The CDR3 is 12 amino acids. Germline V CDR1 and CDR2: SQVTM, ANQGSEA. The CDR3 sequence: CSVARGNYGYTF. CDR3 bases: TGCAGCGTCGCCAGGGGGAACTATGGCTACACCTTC.

This clonotype turned up a few times. The CDR3 here is CSARTRGQFNYGYTF. The CDR3 DNA follows: TGCAGTGCTAGAACTCGAGGACAGTTTAACTATGGCTACACCTTC. The chain joins TRBV20-1 to TRBJ1-2; tentative D call: TRBD1 (6 bases). The CDR3 covers 15 residues. Trimming removed 2 bases at V and 1 base at J, with 14 bases between. CDR1 is DFQATT and CDR2 is SNEGSKA in the germline V gene (reference sequence).

This clonotype was counted ten times or more. The chain has TRBV5-1 and TRBJ2-7; 9 nucleotides line up with TRBD2. This CDR3 comprises 15 residues. The trim removed 3 bases at V and 4 bases at J, leaving 8 bases unmatched. Germline V gives CDR1 SGHRS, CDR2 YFSETQ. CDR3 DNA: TGCGCCAGCAGCTATAGGACTAGCGCGGAATACGAGCAGTACGTC. It encodes CASSYRTSAEYEQYV.

This clonotype was picked up many times. The chain is built from TRBV11-3 and TRBJ2-2; D is unresolved. CDR1 is SGHNT, CDR2 YENEEA, per germline. The ends were cut back, 1 base at V and 2 bases at J, with 5 bases in the middle. The CDR3 spans 14 residues. CDR3 bases: TGTGCCAGCAGCTTAGCTAGAAACACCGGGGAGCTGTTTTTT. This sequence encodes CASSLARNTGELFF. Together with reference TRBV11-3 and TRBJ2-2, the CDR3 gives the full variable domain: EAGVVQSPRYKIIEKKQPVAFWCNPISGHNTLYWYLQNLGQGPELLIRYENEEAVDDSQLPKDRFSAERLKGVDSTLKIQPAELGDSAVYLCASSLARNTGELFFGEGSRLTVL.

This clonotype was counted many times. The chain links TRBV7-2 to TRBJ2-1; a weak D match, TRBD2 (6 bases). The CDR3 length is 15 residues. Germline CDR1 and CDR2: SGHTA and FQGNSA. Trimming shortened V by 1 base and J by 5 bases, and 12 bases separated the two germline ends. As DNA, the CDR3 is TGTGCCAGCAGCTTAGTGGGACTGGCGGACAATGAGCAGTTCTTC. Translated: CASSLVGLADNEQFF.